The rows below give T cell receptor beta chains drawn from one sample of a study of cytomegalovirus exposure and HLA in healthy donors. The protocol was immunoSEQ multiplex PCR, while the TCRdb copy is restricted to in-frame clones and leaves out a portion. Its clone listing holds 130,000 to 150,000 clones. The sequenced sample consisted of PBMCs. The receptors were gathered from a male donor in good health and CMV-seronegative. CDR3s include the opening cysteine and the closing phenylalanine or tryptophan. The order of the fields is J gene, V gene, D gene, CDR3 protein, CDR3 DNA. A D gene is named only where the DNA matches it firmly.

TRBJ2-1	TRBV14	NA	CASSQAGYNEQFF	TGTGCCAGCAGCCAAGCGGGGTACAATGAGCAGTTCTTC
TRBJ1-5	TRBV7-8	NA	CASSLKPDSNQPQHF	TGTGCCAGCAGCTTAAAACCAGATAGCAATCAGCCCCAGCATTTT
TRBJ2-1	TRBV27	TRBD2	CASSPPSARGASYNEQFF	TGTGCCAGCAGTCCCCCGTCGGCGCGGGGGGCCTCCTACAATGAGCAGTTCTTC
TRBJ2-1	TRBV9	NA	CASSVAPARYNEQFF	TGTGCCAGCAGCGTGGCACCCGCCCGATACAATGAGCAGTTCTTC
TRBJ2-1	TRBV6-5	TRBD1	CASSSPGQGPDEQFF	TGTGCCAGCAGTTCTCCGGGACAGGGGCCGGATGAGCAGTTCTTC
TRBJ2-3	TRBV27	NA	CASSSTVSTDTQYF	TGTGCCAGCAGTTCGACAGTTAGCACAGATACGCAGTATTTT
TRBJ1-5	TRBV7-8	TRBD1	CASSLAHSPGGGQGDQPQHF	TGTGCCAGCAGCTTAGCGCACAGCCCCGGTGGGGGACAGGGGGATCAGCCCCAGCATTTT
TRBJ2-7	TRBV2	TRBD2	CASRQTSGSSGEQYF	TGTGCCAGCCGGCAGACTAGCGGGAGTTCGGGCGAGCAGTACTTC
TRBJ2-1	TRBV19	NA	CASSVAFNEQFF	TGTGCCAGTTCGGTAGCGTTCAATGAGCAGTTCTTC
TRBJ2-1	TRBV27	NA	CASSLRNEQFF	TGTGCCAGCAGTTTACGCAATGAGCAGTTCTTC
TRBJ1-1	TRBV27	NA	CASSWGGGLTEAFF	TGTGCCAGCAGTTGGGGAGGGGGGTTAACTGAAGCTTTCTTT
TRBJ1-2	TRBV10-3	NA	CAISEFEAGLLNYGYTF	TGTGCCATCAGTGAGTTTGAAGCTGGACTACTTAACTATGGCTACACCTTC
TRBJ1-2	TRBV27	NA	CASSPDAGTTGYTF	TGTGCCAGCAGTCCAGACGCCGGGACAACGGGCTACACCTTC
TRBJ2-5	TRBV7-2	NA	CASSLDYIPQETQYF	TGTGCCAGCAGCTTAGACTATATACCCCAAGAGACCCAGTACTTC
TRBJ1-1	TRBV18	NA	CASSHRDPALNTEAFF	TGTGCCAGCTCACACAGGGACCCTGCATTGAACACTGAAGCTTTCTTT
TRBJ1-3	TRBV7-6	NA	CASSPGQLLSGNTIYF	TGTGCCAGCAGCCCAGGACAGCTACTCTCTGGAAACACCATATATTTT
TRBJ2-7	TRBV25-1	NA	CASRVSEGLTYEQYF	TGTGCCAGCAGGGTATCGGAGGGTCTGACCTACGAGCAGTACTTC
TRBJ2-1	TRBV9	NA	CASSVPMWGDEQFF	TGTGCCAGCAGCGTCCCAATGTGGGGGGATGAGCAGTTCTTC
TRBJ1-2	TRBV27	NA	CASSFSNRREGYGYTF	TGTGCCAGCAGTTTCTCCAACAGACGGGAGGGTTATGGCTACACCTTC
TRBJ1-2	TRBV6-5	NA	CASRETQQGYGYTF	TGTGCCAGTAGAGAAACCCAACAGGGCTATGGCTACACCTTC
TRBJ2-3	TRBV5-4	TRBD1	CASSLGKQGEDTDTQYF	TGTGCCAGCAGCTTGGGCAAACAGGGGGAGGACACAGATACGCAGTATTTT
TRBJ1-1	TRBV2	TRBD1	CASSPDRGQEAFF	TGTGCCAGCAGCCCCGACAGGGGGCAAGAAGCTTTCTTT
TRBJ2-3	TRBV28	NA	CASSFYRALLDTQYF	TGTGCCAGCAGTTTCTACAGGGCCCTTTTGGATACGCAGTATTTT